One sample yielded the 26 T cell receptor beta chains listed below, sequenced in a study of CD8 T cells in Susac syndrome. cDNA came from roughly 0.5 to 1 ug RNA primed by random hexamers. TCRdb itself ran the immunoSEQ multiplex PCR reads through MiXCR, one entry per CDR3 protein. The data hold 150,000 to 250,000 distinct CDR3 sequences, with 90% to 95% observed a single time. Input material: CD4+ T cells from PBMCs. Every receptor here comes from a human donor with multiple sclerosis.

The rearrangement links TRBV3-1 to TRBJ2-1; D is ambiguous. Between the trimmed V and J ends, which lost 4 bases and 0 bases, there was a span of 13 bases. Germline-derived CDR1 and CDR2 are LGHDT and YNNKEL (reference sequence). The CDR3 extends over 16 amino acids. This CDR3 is CASSRSHLSSYNEQFF. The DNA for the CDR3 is TGTGCCAGCAGCCGGAGCCACCTAAGCTCCTACAATGAGCAGTTCTTC.

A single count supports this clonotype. As DNA, the CDR3 is TGCAGTGCTGGCCTCGGACTGAAGGGGGAGCAGTACTTC. Its protein is CSAGLGLKGEQYF. The chain combines TRBV20-1 with TRBJ2-7; D assignment may be TRBD1 or TRBD2 (5 bases each). This CDR3 comprises 13 residues. Germline V gene data show CDR1 as DFQATT and CDR2 as SNEGSKA (reference sequence). Trimming shortened V by 5 bases and J by 7 bases, and 18 bases separated the two germline ends.

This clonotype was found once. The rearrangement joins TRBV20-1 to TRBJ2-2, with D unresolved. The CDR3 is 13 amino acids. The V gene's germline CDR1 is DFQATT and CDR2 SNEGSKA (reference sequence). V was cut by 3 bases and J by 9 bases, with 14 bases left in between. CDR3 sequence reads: CSASRPGSRELFF. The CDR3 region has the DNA TGCAGTGCTAGTAGGCCAGGCAGCCGGGAGCTGTTTTTT.

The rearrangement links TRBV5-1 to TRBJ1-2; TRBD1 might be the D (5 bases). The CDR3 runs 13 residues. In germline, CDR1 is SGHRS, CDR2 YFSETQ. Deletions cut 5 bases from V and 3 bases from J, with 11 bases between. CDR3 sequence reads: CASRTDRDYGYTF. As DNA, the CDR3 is TGCGCCAGCAGGACCGACAGAGACTATGGCTACACCTTC.

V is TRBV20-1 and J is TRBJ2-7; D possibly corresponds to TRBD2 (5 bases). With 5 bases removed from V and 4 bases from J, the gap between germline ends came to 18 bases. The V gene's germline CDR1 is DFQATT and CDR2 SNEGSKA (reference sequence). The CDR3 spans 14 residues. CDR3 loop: CSAPGKAGSYEQYF. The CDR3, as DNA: TGCAGTGCTCCTGGGAAAGCTGGGAGTTACGAGCAGTACTTC.

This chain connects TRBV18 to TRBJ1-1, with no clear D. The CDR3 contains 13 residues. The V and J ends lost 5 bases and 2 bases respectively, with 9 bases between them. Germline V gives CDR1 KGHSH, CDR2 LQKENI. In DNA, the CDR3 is TGTGCCAGCTCAGTCGGAGAAAACACTGAAGCTTTCTTT. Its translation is CASSVGENTEAFF. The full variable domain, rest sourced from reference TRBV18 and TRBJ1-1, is NAGVMQNPRHLVRRRGQEARLRCSPMKGHSHVYWYRQLPEEGLKFMVYLQKENIIDESGMPKERFSAEFPKEGPSILRIQQVVRGDSAAYFCASSVGENTEAFFGQGTRLTVV.

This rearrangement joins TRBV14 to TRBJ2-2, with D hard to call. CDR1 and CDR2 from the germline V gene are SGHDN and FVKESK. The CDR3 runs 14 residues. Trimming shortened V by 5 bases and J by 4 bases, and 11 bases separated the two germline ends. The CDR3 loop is CASSSQVVTGELFF. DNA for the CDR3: TGTGCCAGCAGCTCACAAGTCGTCACCGGGGAGCTGTTTTTT.

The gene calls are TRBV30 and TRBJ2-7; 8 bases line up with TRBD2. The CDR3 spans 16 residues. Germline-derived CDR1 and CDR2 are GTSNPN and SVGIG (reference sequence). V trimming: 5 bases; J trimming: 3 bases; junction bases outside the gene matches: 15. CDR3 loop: CAWGSGRGAILYEQYF. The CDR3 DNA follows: TGTGCCTGGGGTAGCGGGCGGGGGGCCATACTCTACGAGCAGTACTTC.

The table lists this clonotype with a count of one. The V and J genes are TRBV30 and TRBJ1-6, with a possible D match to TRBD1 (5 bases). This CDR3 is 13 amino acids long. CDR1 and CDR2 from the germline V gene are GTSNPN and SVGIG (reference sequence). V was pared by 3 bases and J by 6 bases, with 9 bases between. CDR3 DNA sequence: TGTGCCTGGAGCCTACAGGCTAATTCACCCCTCCACTTT. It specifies CAWSLQANSPLHF.

Here the CDR3 reads CASSQTGTSGYEQYF. The CDR3, as DNA: TGCGCCAGCAGCCAAACCGGGACTAGCGGGTACGAGCAGTACTTC. The chain links TRBV4-1 to TRBJ2-7; 12 bases align to TRBD2. CDR1 MGHRA and CDR2 YSYEKL come from the germline V gene. Trimming removed 2 bases from V and 4 bases from J; junction bases left unmatched: 3. The length of the CDR3 is 15 residues.

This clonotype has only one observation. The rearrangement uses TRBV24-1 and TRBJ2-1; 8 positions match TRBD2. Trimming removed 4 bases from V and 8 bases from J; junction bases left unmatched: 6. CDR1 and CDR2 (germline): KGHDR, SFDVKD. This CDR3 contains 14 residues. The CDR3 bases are TGTGCCACCAGTGACCGACTAGCGCAGGATGAGCAGTTCTTC. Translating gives CATSDRLAQDEQFF.

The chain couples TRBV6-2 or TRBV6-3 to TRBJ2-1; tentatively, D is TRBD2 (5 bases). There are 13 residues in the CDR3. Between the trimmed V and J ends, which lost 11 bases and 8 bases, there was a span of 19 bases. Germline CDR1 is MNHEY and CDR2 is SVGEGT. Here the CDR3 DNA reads TGTGCCGGACGAGCGGAACTGAGAGATGAGCAGTTCTTC. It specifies CAGRAELRDEQFF.

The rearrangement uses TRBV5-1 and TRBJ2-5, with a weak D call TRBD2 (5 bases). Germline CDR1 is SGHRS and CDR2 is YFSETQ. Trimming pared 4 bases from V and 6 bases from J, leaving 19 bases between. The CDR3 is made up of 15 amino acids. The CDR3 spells CASSPLGAETKTQYF. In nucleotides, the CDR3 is TGCGCCAGCAGCCCCCTTGGAGCGGAGACCAAGACCCAGTACTTC.

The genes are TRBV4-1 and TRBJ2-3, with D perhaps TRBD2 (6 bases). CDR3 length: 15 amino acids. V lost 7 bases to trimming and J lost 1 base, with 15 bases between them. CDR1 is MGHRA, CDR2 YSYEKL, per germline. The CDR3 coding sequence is TGCGCCAGCAATCTCGGGACTTTCCGCACAGATACGCAGTATTTT. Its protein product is CASNLGTFRTDTQYF.

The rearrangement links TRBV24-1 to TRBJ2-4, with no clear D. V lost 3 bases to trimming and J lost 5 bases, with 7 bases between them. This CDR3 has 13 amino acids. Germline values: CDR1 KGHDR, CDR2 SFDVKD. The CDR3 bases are TGTGCCACCAGTGATAGGAAGCAAAACATTCAGTACTTC. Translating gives CATSDRKQNIQYF.

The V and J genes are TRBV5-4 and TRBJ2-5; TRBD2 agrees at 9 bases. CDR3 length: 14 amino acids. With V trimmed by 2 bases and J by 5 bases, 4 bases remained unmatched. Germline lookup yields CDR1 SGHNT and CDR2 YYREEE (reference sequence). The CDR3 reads CASSLGLAMETQYF. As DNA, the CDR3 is TGTGCCAGCAGCTTAGGACTAGCGATGGAGACCCAGTACTTC.

CDR3: CASSQETVYLGVNNEQFF. DNA of the CDR3: TGTGCCAGCAGCCAAGAGACAGTATATCTAGGTGTAAACAATGAGCAGTTCTTC. This sequence joins TRBV3-1 and TRBJ2-1; D is possibly TRBD1 (5 bases). V was trimmed by 0 bases and J by 5 bases, leaving 20 bases between them. Germline CDR1 LGHDT, CDR2 YNNKEL (reference sequence). There are 18 residues in the CDR3.

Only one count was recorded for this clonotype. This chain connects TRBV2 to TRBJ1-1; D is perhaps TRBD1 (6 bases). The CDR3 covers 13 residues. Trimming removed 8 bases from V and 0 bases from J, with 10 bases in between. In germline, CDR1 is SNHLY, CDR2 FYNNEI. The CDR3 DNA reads TGTGCCAGCCTTTGGGGGCTGAACACTGAAGCTTTCTTT. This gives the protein CASLWGLNTEAFF.

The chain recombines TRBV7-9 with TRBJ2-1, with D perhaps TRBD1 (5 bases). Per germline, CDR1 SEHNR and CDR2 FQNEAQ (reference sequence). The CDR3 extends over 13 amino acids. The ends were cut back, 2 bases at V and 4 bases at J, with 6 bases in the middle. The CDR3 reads CASSLQGYNEQFF. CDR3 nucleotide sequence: TGTGCCAGCAGCTTACAGGGTTACAATGAGCAGTTCTTC.

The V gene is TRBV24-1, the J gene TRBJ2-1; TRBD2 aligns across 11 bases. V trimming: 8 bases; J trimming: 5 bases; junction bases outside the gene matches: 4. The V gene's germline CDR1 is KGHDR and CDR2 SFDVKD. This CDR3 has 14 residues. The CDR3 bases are TGTGCCACCACCGGGACTAGCGGTAACAATGAGCAGTTCTTC. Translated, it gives CATTGTSGNNEQFF.

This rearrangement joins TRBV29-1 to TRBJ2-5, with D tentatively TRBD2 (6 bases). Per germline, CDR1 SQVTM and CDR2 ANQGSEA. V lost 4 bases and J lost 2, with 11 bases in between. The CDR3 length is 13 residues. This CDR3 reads CSVAGGVQETQYF. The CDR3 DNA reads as TGCAGCGTTGCCGGCGGGGTTCAAGAGACCCAGTACTTC.

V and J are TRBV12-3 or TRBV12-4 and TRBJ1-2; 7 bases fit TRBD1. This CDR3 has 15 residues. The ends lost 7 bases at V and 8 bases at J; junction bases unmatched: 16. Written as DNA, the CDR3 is TGTGCCAGCACCTCAATAATGGCAGGGGGAAGGGGCTACACCTTC. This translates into CASTSIMAGGRGYTF.

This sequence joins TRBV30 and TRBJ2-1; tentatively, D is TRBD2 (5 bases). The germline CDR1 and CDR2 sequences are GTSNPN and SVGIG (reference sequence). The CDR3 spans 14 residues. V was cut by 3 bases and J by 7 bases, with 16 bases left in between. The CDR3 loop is CAWSIGTGMNEQFF. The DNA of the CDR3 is TGTGCCTGGAGCATTGGAACGGGAATGAATGAGCAGTTCTTC.

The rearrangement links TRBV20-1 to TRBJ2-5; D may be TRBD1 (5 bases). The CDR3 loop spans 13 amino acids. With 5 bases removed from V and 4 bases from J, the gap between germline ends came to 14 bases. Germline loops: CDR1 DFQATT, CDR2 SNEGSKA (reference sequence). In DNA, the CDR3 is TGCAGTGCTTCGGACACCAGTCTAGAGACCCAGTACTTC. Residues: CSASDTSLETQYF.

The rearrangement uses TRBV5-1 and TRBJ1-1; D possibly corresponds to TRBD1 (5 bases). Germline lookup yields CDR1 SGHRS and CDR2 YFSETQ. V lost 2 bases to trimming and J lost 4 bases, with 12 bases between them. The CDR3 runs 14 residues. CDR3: CASSLGVQGTEAFF. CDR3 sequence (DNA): TGCGCCAGCAGCTTAGGGGTCCAGGGCACTGAAGCTTTCTTT.

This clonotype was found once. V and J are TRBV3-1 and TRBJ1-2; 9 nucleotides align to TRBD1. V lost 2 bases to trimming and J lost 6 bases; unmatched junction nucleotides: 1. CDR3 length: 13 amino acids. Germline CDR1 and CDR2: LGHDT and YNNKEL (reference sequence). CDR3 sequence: CASSQRTGDGYTF. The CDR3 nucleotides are TGTGCCAGCAGCCAAAGGACAGGGGATGGCTACACCTTC.